The next 26 T cell receptor beta chains were all read from a single sample in a study of T-cell reconstitution after alpha-beta-depleted transplantation in children. Unique molecular identifiers were used to barcode this TCRbeta library. TCRdb re-analysed the PCR reads in MiXCR, keeping a single row per CDR3 protein. The sample lists some 460,000 distinct CDR3 sequences; around 16% were seen once. The source was PBMCs, mostly from graft donor cells, collected 360 days after TCRalphabeta/CD19-depleted stem cell transplant. Every receptor here comes from a boy younger than two who had a stem cell transplant for Wiskott-Aldrich syndrome, so the T cells may come from the graft donor.

The chain is built from TRBV20-1 and TRBJ2-5, with a tentative D call TRBD2 (7 bases). There are 13 residues in the CDR3. Trimming shortened V by 5 bases and J by 4 bases, and 14 bases separated the two germline ends. Germline V gene lookup returns CDR1 DFQATT and CDR2 SNEGSKA (reference sequence). The chain's CDR3 is CSAGGGSLETQYF. For the CDR3, the DNA is TGCAGTGCTGGGGGGGGCAGTCTAGAGACCCAGTACTTC.

CDR3 sequence (DNA): TGCAGTGCTAGAGGACTAGCGGGCTACGAGCAGTACTTC. Translation: CSARGLAGYEQYF. The chain employs TRBV20-1 and TRBJ2-7; 10 bases fit TRBD2. The CDR3 is made up of 13 amino acids. The V gene's germline CDR1 is DFQATT and CDR2 SNEGSKA (reference sequence). V was pared by 1 base and J by 3 bases, with 0 bases of the junction left unmatched.

The CDR3 is CASSGGTVSTDTQYF. In nucleotides, the CDR3 is TGCGCCAGCTCTGGAGGGACCGTTAGCACAGATACGCAGTATTTT. The rearrangement uses TRBV5-1 and TRBJ2-3; D perhaps matches TRBD2 (6 bases). The V and J ends lost 7 bases and 0 bases respectively, with 15 bases between them. This CDR3 contains 15 residues. Germline values: CDR1 SGHRS, CDR2 YFSETQ.

This clonotype was observed a few times. The rearrangement links TRBV12-3 or TRBV12-4 to TRBJ2-5; 11 positions agree with TRBD2. The CDR3 totals 16 residues. V lost 2 bases and J lost 10; bases outside the gene matches: 12. The DNA of the CDR3 is TGTGCCAGCAGTTTAAGATCGAGGCTAGCGGGGGGAGTCCAGTACTTC. It translates to CASSLRSRLAGGVQYF.

This chain links TRBV5-1 with TRBJ2-1; D might be TRBD2 (6 bases). This CDR3 comprises 16 residues. Germline V gives CDR1 SGHRS, CDR2 YFSETQ. Trimming removed 1 base from V and 1 base from J, with 12 bases in between. The CDR3 nucleotides are TGCGCCAGCAGCTTGACGGCGGGGTTTTCCTACAATGAGCAGTTCTTC. Its translation is CASSLTAGFSYNEQFF.

Written as DNA, the CDR3 is TGCAGTGCTAGTCGGTACAGGGGGCGCACAGATACGCAGTATTTT. Protein sequence: CSASRYRGRTDTQYF. This rearrangement joins TRBV20-1 to TRBJ2-3; TRBD1 matches 9 bases. Germline CDR1 DFQATT, CDR2 SNEGSKA (reference sequence). V was pared by 3 bases and J by 1 base, with 5 bases of the junction left unmatched. This CDR3 region has 15 residues.

Only a few counts were recorded for this clonotype. The rearrangement joins TRBV27 to TRBJ2-6; 9 bases agree with TRBD1. CDR1 MNHEY and CDR2 SMNVEV come from the germline V gene (reference sequence). With 5 bases clipped from V and 4 bases from J, the junction kept 9 bases outside the gene matches. The CDR3 sequence is 17 residues long. In DNA form, the CDR3 reads TGTGCCAGCAGTATTCAACAGGGGGCGGCGGGGGCCAACGTCCTGACTTTC. Its protein product is CASSIQQGAAGANVLTF.

This chain joins TRBV10-3 and TRBJ2-3; 8 bases are a match to TRBD1. The CDR3 totals 15 residues. J was trimmed by 0 bases and V by 7 bases; bases with no gene match: 6. Germline CDR1 reads ENHRY; CDR2 reads SYGVKD. CDR3 in DNA: TGTGCCATCACTAAGGACAGGGTGAGCACAGATACGCAGTATTTT. Amino acids: CAITKDRVSTDTQYF.

This clonotype has just one count. The chain combines TRBV30 with TRBJ2-1, with a possible D match to TRBD1 (8 bases). The CDR3 has 18 residues. The V and J ends lost 0 bases and 8 bases respectively, with 26 bases between them. Germline CDR1 is GTSNPN and CDR2 is SVGIG (reference sequence). CDR3: CAWSVGGGAFAGGDEQFF. The CDR3 bases are TGTGCCTGGAGTGTGGGCGGGGGCGCCTTCGCAGGGGGCGATGAGCAGTTCTTC.

This sequence joins TRBV5-6 and TRBJ1-2; D is uncertain. The CDR3 consists of 13 residues. Germline CDR1 reads SGHDT; CDR2 reads YYEEEE. V lost 2 bases and J 8 bases, leaving 13 bases between the germline ends. In DNA form, the CDR3 reads TGTGCCAGCAGCTTTAAGGGATCAGGCGGCTACACCTTC. Its translation is CASSFKGSGGYTF.

J is TRBJ2-1 and V is TRBV19; TRBD2 aligns across 13 bases. The CDR3 consists of 15 residues. The junction had 8 bases not matched to a gene; V was cut back by 6 bases and J by 9 bases. From germline, CDR1 is LNHDA and CDR2 SQIVND (reference sequence). The chain's CDR3 is CASSAGLAGVGEQFF. The CDR3 coding sequence is TGTGCCAGTAGCGCCGGACTAGCGGGAGTTGGTGAGCAGTTCTTC.

CDR3 region: CASAVDRLAGIDTQYF. For the CDR3, the DNA is TGCGCCAGTGCCGTCGACCGACTAGCGGGGATAGATACGCAGTATTTT. V and J are TRBV10-2 and TRBJ2-3; 11 bases line up with TRBD2. The trim removed 9 bases at V and 5 bases at J, leaving 13 bases unmatched. CDR3 size: 16 residues. CDR1 and CDR2 from the germline V gene are WSHSY and SAAADI.

This chain uses TRBV10-3 with TRBJ2-4; D is undetermined. The germline V gene has CDR1 ENHRY and CDR2 SYGVKD. The CDR3 consists of 14 residues. V was pared by 3 bases and J by 0 bases, with 6 bases between. The CDR3 coding sequence is TGTGCCATCAGTGACAGTCTAGCCAAAAACATTCAGTACTTC. Translation gives CAISDSLAKNIQYF.

This clonotype occurred a few times. V is TRBV2 and J is TRBJ2-7; 7 bases map to TRBD1. In germline, CDR1 is SNHLY, CDR2 FYNNEI. V was pared by 8 bases and J by 0 bases, with 7 bases of the junction left unmatched. This CDR3 has 14 residues. DNA of the CDR3: TGTGCCAGCTTTCGGACAGGACTCTCCTACGAGCAGTACTTC. Translation gives CASFRTGLSYEQYF. Together with reference TRBV2 and TRBJ2-7, the CDR3 gives the full variable domain: EPEVTQTPSHQVTQMGQEVILRCVPISNHLYFYWYRQILGQKVEFLVSFYNNEISEKSEIFDDQFSVERPDGSNFTLKIRSTKLEDSAMYFCASFRTGLSYEQYFGPGTRLTVT.

The sample holds a few counts of this clonotype. J is TRBJ2-6 and V is TRBV12-3 or TRBV12-4; 8 bases match TRBD2. There are 18 residues in the CDR3. V lost 11 bases, J lost 1 base, and 16 bases stayed unmatched. The CDR3: CAFSLRSGGRSGANVLTF. In DNA form, the CDR3 reads TGTGCCTTCAGTTTAAGGTCGGGGGGGAGATCTGGGGCCAACGTCCTGACTTTC.

This clonotype was seen more than once but under ten times. The V and J genes are TRBV12-3 or TRBV12-4 and TRBJ2-2; TRBD1 agrees at 8 bases. The V and J ends lost 8 bases and 0 bases, in that order; junction bases with no gene match: 5. The CDR3 covers 15 residues. CDR3 in DNA: TGTGCCAGCGGCCGGACAGGGCCGAACACCGGGGAGCTGTTTTTT. Amino acid sequence: CASGRTGPNTGELFF.

The sample holds a few counts of this clonotype. The genes are TRBV7-6 and TRBJ1-4; 7 bases agree with TRBD1. This CDR3 spans 13 amino acids. The germline V gene encodes CDR1 SGHVS and CDR2 FNYEAQ. After removal of 5 bases from V and 14 bases from J, the junction contained 11 bases not matched to a gene. CDR3 amino acids: CASSAFRDRSLFF. The CDR3 bases are TGTGCCAGCAGCGCTTTCCGGGACAGAAGCCTGTTTTTT.

The table lists this clonotype with many counts. The genes are TRBV12-3 or TRBV12-4 and TRBJ2-2; 10 nucleotides line up with TRBD2. V dropped 2 bases and J dropped 0; count of bases not matched to a gene: 3. This CDR3 comprises 17 residues. CDR3: CASSLIAGGPNTGELFF. The CDR3 DNA sequence: TGTGCCAGCAGTTTAATAGCGGGAGGTCCGAACACCGGGGAGCTGTTTTTT.

CDR3: CASSPKTVWRETQYF. The CDR3 DNA sequence: TGCGCCAGCAGTCCTAAGACAGTCTGGAGAGAGACCCAGTACTTC. This rearrangement joins TRBV5-1 to TRBJ2-5; tentatively, D is TRBD1 (5 bases). The V gene lost 5 bases and the J gene lost 4 bases, with 18 bases spanning the gap. The CDR3 runs to 15 residues. The germline gives CDR1 SGHRS, CDR2 YFSETQ. The entire variable domain, with the rest obtained from reference TRBV5-1 and TRBJ2-5, is as follows: KAGVTQTPRYLIKTRGQQVTLSCSPISGHRSVSWYQQTPGQGLQFLFEYFSETQRNKGNFPGRFSGRQFSNSRSEMNVSTLELGDSALYLCASSPKTVWRETQYFGPGTRLLVL.

The chain links TRBV12-3 or TRBV12-4 to TRBJ2-5; D possibly uses TRBD1 or TRBD2 (5 bases each). This CDR3 region has 13 residues. V dropped 6 bases and J dropped 5 bases, with 13 bases sitting between them. As DNA, the CDR3 is TGTGCCAGCAGACCAGACTGGGGGGAGACCCAGTACTTC. It codes for CASRPDWGETQYF.

This clonotype was found a few times. The chain recombines TRBV5-1 with TRBJ2-7; D possibly corresponds to TRBD1 (6 bases). The CDR3 has 20 amino acids. The V end was cut by 1 base, the J end by 3 bases, with 29 bases between. Germline V gives CDR1 SGHRS, CDR2 YFSETQ. The CDR3 loop reads CASSLSAPRQRDDRLYEQYF. CDR3 bases: TGCGCCAGCAGCTTGAGTGCGCCACGCCAAAGAGATGACAGGCTCTACGAGCAGTACTTC.

This clonotype was seen a handful of times. The chain has TRBV4-1 and TRBJ2-2; D gene uncertain. Deletions cut 0 bases from V and 4 bases from J, with 9 bases between. The length of the CDR3 is 15 residues. The germline gives CDR1 MGHRA, CDR2 YSYEKL. The CDR3 DNA reads as TGCGCCAGCAGCCAAGAAAGGGTTCCCACCGGGGAGCTGTTTTTT. Its translation is CASSQERVPTGELFF.

This clonotype was seen only a few times. This chain links TRBV29-1 with TRBJ2-5; TRBD1 matches at 9 bases. V was clipped by 6 bases and J by 6 bases; unmatched bases: 8. CDR3 size: 13 residues. Germline CDR1 SQVTM, CDR2 ANQGSEA. The CDR3 loop is CSVGQGRRQTQYF. CDR3 nucleotide sequence: TGCAGCGTAGGACAGGGGAGGAGGCAGACCCAGTACTTC. Based on the CDR3 plus reference TRBV29-1 and TRBJ2-5, the full variable domain is SAVISQKPSRDICQRGTSLTIQCQVDSQVTMMFWYRQQPGQSLTLIATANQGSEATYESGFVIDKFPISRPNLTFSTLTVSNMSPEDSSIYLCSVGQGRRQTQYFGPGTRLLVL.

This clonotype has more than one count but fewer than ten. CDR3 sequence (DNA): TGCGCCAGCAGCCAAGAAGCCAGGGGGAACTACGAGCAGTACTTC. The encoded protein is CASSQEARGNYEQYF. The chain carries TRBV4-3 and TRBJ2-7; TRBD1 matches 7 bases. The J segment lost 3 bases and the V segment lost 0 bases, leaving 5 bases of the junction unmatched. Germline CDR1 and CDR2: LGHNA and YSLEER. This CDR3 has 15 amino acids.

This clonotype was seen only a few times. This chain uses TRBV11-2 with TRBJ2-7; 10 bases are shared with TRBD1. From germline, CDR1 is SGHAT and CDR2 FQNNGV. The CDR3 covers 16 residues. Germline trimming cut 1 base from V and 3 bases from J; bases unmatched to any gene: 6. The CDR3 nucleotides read TGTGCCAGCAGCTTAGTGCGGGGACAGGGGCTCTACGAGCAGTACTTC. It is translated as CASSLVRGQGLYEQYF.

The chain links TRBV5-1 to TRBJ1-1; 7 bases map to TRBD1. Losses at the gene ends were 3 bases for V and 0 bases for J; bases not matched to a gene: 2. Germline-derived CDR1 and CDR2 are SGHRS and YFSETQ. The CDR3 spans 14 residues. CDR3 nucleotides: TGCGCCAGCAGCTCGGACAGGATGAACACTGAAGCTTTCTTT. Its protein product is CASSSDRMNTEAFF.